Here is one T cell receptor (beta chain) with its context. Sequencing used immunoSEQ multiplex PCR; TCRdb keeps in-frame clones, though not all of them. The data hold under 50,000 clones, with 65% to 85% observed a single time. This entry belongs to a study of OX40 agonist ivuxolimab in advanced cancers. CDR1 is SEHNR, CDR2 FQNEAQ, per germline (reference sequence). V was shortened by 2 bases and J by 5 bases, with 12 bases between the two germline ends. This CDR3 is built from 14 residues. This TCR derives from an adult with an advanced solid tumor such as melanoma, head and neck, liver or kidney cancer. V and J are TRBV7-9 and TRBJ1-1; D remains unclear. Sequences were derived from CD4+ or CD8+ T cells sorted from blood, sampled in a trial of the OX40 agonist ivuxolimab. CDR3 sequence (DNA): TGTGCCAGCAGCTTATCGACCCTGAGAACTGAAGCTTTCTTT. Its protein is CASSLSTLRTEAFF.